The 3 T cell receptor beta chains given below trace back to one sample, sequenced in a study of OX40 agonist ivuxolimab in advanced cancers. The assay was immunoSEQ multiplex PCR, and TCRdb's table has in-frame clones only and misses some. The table includes approximately 100,000 clones, about 85% detected once. Sequenced material: CD4+ or CD8+ T cells sorted from blood, taken in a trial of the OX40 agonist ivuxolimab. Every receptor here comes from an adult with an advanced solid tumor such as melanoma, head and neck, liver or kidney cancer.

The CDR3 nucleotides read TGTGCCAGCAGTGCCGAGGGGGGAGTGAACACTGAAGCTTTCTTT. Its translation: CASSAEGGVNTEAFF. The V and J genes are TRBV2 and TRBJ1-1, with D possibly matching TRBD1 (6 bases). The CDR3 loop spans 15 amino acids. V lost 4 bases and J 0 bases, leaving 12 bases between the germline ends. From germline, CDR1 is SNHLY and CDR2 FYNNEI.

The rearrangement links TRBV28 to TRBJ2-3; D might be TRBD1 (6 bases). The CDR3 covers 16 residues. The V end lost 4 bases, the J end lost 0 bases, and 14 bases lay between the germline ends. The germline CDR1 and CDR2 sequences are MDHEN and SYDVKM. CDR3 loop: CASSSQGFTSTDTQYF. The DNA of the CDR3 is TGTGCCAGCAGTTCACAGGGTTTTACTAGCACAGATACGCAGTATTTT. The complete variable domain, with remaining parts taken from reference TRBV28 and TRBJ2-3, reads DVKVTQSSRYLVKRTGEKVFLECVQDMDHENMFWYRQDPGLGLRLIYFSYDVKMKEKGDIPEGYSVSREKKERFSLILESASTNQTSMYLCASSSQGFTSTDTQYFGPGTRLTVL.

The chain joins TRBV19 to TRBJ2-1; D ambiguous. The CDR3 sequence is 17 residues long. Germline-derived CDR1 and CDR2 are LNHDA and SQIVND (reference sequence). Trimming stripped 4 bases from V and 4 bases from J, with 20 bases between. The CDR3 here is CASSTLARNRTYNEQFF. CDR3 bases: TGTGCCAGTAGTACCCTCGCGCGGAATCGAACTTACAATGAGCAGTTCTTC. The full variable domain, its missing parts supplied by reference TRBV19 and TRBJ2-1, is DGGITQSPKYLFRKEGQNVTLSCEQNLNHDAMYWYRQDPGQGLRLIYYSQIVNDFQKGDIAEGYSVSREKKESFPLTVTSAQKNPTAFYLCASSTLARNRTYNEQFFGPGTRLTVL.